The rows below give T cell receptor beta chains drawn from one sample of a study of early T cells in non-severe SARS-CoV-2 infection. TCRdb re-called the 5' RACE reads through MiXCR, storing one row per CDR3 protein. The table lists under 40,000 distinct CDR3 sequences, roughly 5.7% of them singletons, with under 5.5% in the top ten. Sequencing input: whole blood. The receptors originated from an adult who was a healthcare worker with PCR-confirmed SARS-CoV-2 infection or an uninfected control (not recorded which). Both conserved end residues are part of each CDR3.

J gene	CDR3 length	V gene	CDR3 protein
TRBJ2-3	14	TRBV20-1	CSASPETRTNTQYF
TRBJ2-7	17	TRBV28	CASSPPTSGRTSYEQYF
TRBJ2-6	15	TRBV28	CASTSEPSGANVLTF
TRBJ1-1	19	TRBV4-1	CASSQDGTGGANRATEAFF
TRBJ2-3	16	TRBV4-1	CASSQVLGVSGDTQYF
TRBJ2-5	10	TRBV5-8	CASSPPTQYF
TRBJ1-3	17	TRBV4-1	CASSQEVIGGLGNTIYF
TRBJ2-1	14	TRBV28	CASSLPRGRNEQFF
TRBJ2-7	14	TRBV12-3/TRBV12-4	CASSFAGMSYEQYF
TRBJ1-4	14	TRBV5-4	CASSPGQTNEKLFF
TRBJ2-7	16	TRBV4-1	CASSQDFDARGSEQYF
TRBJ2-2	12	TRBV7-9	CASSLNSGELFF
TRBJ2-1	13	TRBV7-2	CASSGGPDNEQFF
TRBJ1-2	14	TRBV13	CASSARDSDIGYTF
TRBJ2-3	15	TRBV5-1	CASNKQGLGTDTQYF
TRBJ1-1	14	TRBV18	CASSPATVNTEAFF
TRBJ2-7	12	TRBV7-2	CASSPTVGEQYF
TRBJ2-7	14	TRBV20-1	CSVLVQAVKDEQYF
TRBJ2-3	15	TRBV7-9	CASSTSGIAADTQYF
TRBJ2-5	14	TRBV28	CASSLVPQQETQYF
TRBJ2-7	14	TRBV28	CASSRRTALYEQYF
TRBJ2-2	17	TRBV7-3	CASSLTGRQGNTGELFF
TRBJ2-5	15	TRBV28	CASSPGDRVEETQYF
TRBJ2-7	12	TRBV5-4	CASSWTLGEQYF
TRBJ1-4	13	TRBV12-3/TRBV12-4	CASSDSNNEKLFF
TRBJ1-2	14	TRBV7-9	CASSLGRGAYGYTF
TRBJ2-5	14	TRBV19	CASSRGDSQETQYF
TRBJ2-2	15	TRBV20-1	CSARQGSTDTGELFF
TRBJ2-7	13	TRBV30	CAWREIDSYEQYF
TRBJ2-5	10	TRBV2	CASKLETQYF
TRBJ2-5	14	TRBV6-1	CATKSAGVEETQYF
TRBJ2-5	14	TRBV12-3/TRBV12-4	CASSLPQTQETQYF
TRBJ2-7	16	TRBV7-8	CATQPGYTDRSAGQYF